These T cell receptor beta chains were read from a single sample in a study of T cells in Graves' hyperthyroidism and ophthalmopathy. TCRdb reprocessed the multiplex PCR reads via MiXCR and lists one record per CDR3 protein. The profile shows about 410,000 distinct CDR3 sequences, 14% of them singletons. Specimen: blood. All receptors derive from a woman aged 25 to 39 with Graves' ophthalmopathy. Both conserved end residues are part of each CDR3. D genes are given only for firm matches. Only some rows state a clone size, as once, few, many or a class for expanded clones.

D: TRBD1
V: TRBV10-3
size: NA
J: TRBJ1-6
DNA: TGTGCCATCTCCGGGACAGGGGATAATTCACCCCTCCACTTT
CDR3: CAISGTGDNSPLHF

D: NA
V: TRBV2
size: many
J: TRBJ1-5
DNA: TGTGCCAGCAGTGTAGCAGGGTGGCCCAATCAGCCCCAGCATTTT
CDR3: CASSVAGWPNQPQHF

D: NA
V: TRBV6-2/TRBV6-3
size: NA
J: TRBJ1-2
DNA: TGTGCCAGCAGTTCCCTACTGAGCGGGGGGGATGGCTACACCTTC
CDR3: CASSSLLSGGDGYTF

D: NA
V: TRBV6-1
size: NA
J: TRBJ1-4
DNA: TGTGCCAGCGTTTTACGACAACAAGCAACTAATGAAAAACTGTTTTTT
CDR3: CASVLRQQATNEKLFF

D: NA
V: TRBV12-3/TRBV12-4
size: NA
J: TRBJ2-3
DNA: TGTGCCAGCAGTTTAGTATACGCAGATACGCAGTATTTT
CDR3: CASSLVYADTQYF

D: NA
V: TRBV18
size: many
J: TRBJ1-3
DNA: TGTGCCAGCTCTTCCCAGGGGAGCTCCTCTGGAAACACCATATATTTT
CDR3: CASSSQGSSSGNTIYF

D: NA
V: TRBV30
size: NA
J: TRBJ1-6
DNA: TGTGCCTGGTCCAAGGACATCTATGTTTCACCCCTCCACTTT
CDR3: CAWSKDIYVSPLHF

D: NA
V: TRBV20-1
size: NA
J: TRBJ2-7
DNA: TGCAGTGCTAGGGGACTTCCCTACGAGCAGTACTTC
CDR3: CSARGLPYEQYF

D: NA
V: TRBV2
size: many
J: TRBJ2-7
DNA: TGTGCCAGCAGTGTGGTCAGGGTTGTACACGAGCAGTACTTC
CDR3: CASSVVRVVHEQYF

D: NA
V: TRBV29-1
size: few
J: TRBJ2-7
DNA: TGCAGCGTGAGGGTTCCTTCCTACGAGCAGTACTTC
CDR3: CSVRVPSYEQYF

D: TRBD1
V: TRBV5-1
size: many
J: TRBJ2-1
DNA: TGCGCCAGCAGCACCGGACAGGGGGCGGGCAATGAGCAGTTCTTC
CDR3: CASSTGQGAGNEQFF

D: NA
V: TRBV6-1
size: many
J: TRBJ2-3
DNA: TGTGCCAGCAGTGAAGGCAGGGCTGGGGATACGCAGTATTTT
CDR3: CASSEGRAGDTQYF

D: TRBD1
V: TRBV10-3
size: few
J: TRBJ2-5
DNA: TGTGCCATCAGTGAGGGAGGACAGGGGGCAGAGACCCAGTACTTC
CDR3: CAISEGGQGAETQYF

D: NA
V: TRBV24-1
size: many
J: TRBJ2-2
DNA: TGTGCCACCAGTGACCCGGGGGCTACCGGGGAGCTGTTTTTT
CDR3: CATSDPGATGELFF

D: NA
V: TRBV5-1
size: many
J: TRBJ2-3
DNA: TGCGCCAGCAGCTTGGGACCCCAACAGCGCTCCGTCACAGATACGCAGTATTTT
CDR3: CASSLGPQQRSVTDTQYF

D: NA
V: TRBV4-1
size: NA
J: TRBJ1-2
DNA: TGCGCCAGCAGCCAAGACGGGCTCAACTATCTGTGGGGCTACACCTTC
CDR3: CASSQDGLNYLWGYTF

D: NA
V: TRBV20-1
size: many
J: TRBJ2-1
DNA: TGCAGTGCTAGAGATATAAATGAGCAGTTCTTC
CDR3: CSARDINEQFF

D: NA
V: TRBV27
size: many
J: TRBJ1-2
DNA: TGTGCCAGCGGCGAAATGGACGGGTATGGCTACACCTTC
CDR3: CASGEMDGYGYTF

D: NA
V: TRBV7-2
size: many
J: TRBJ2-7
DNA: TGTGCCAGCAGGTCCTCCCGCACCTACGAGCAGTACTTC
CDR3: CASRSSRTYEQYF

D: NA
V: TRBV7-2
size: many
J: TRBJ1-1
DNA: TGTGCCAGCAGCCCCGACAGACGTAAACCCGCGAACACTGAAGCTTTCTTT
CDR3: CASSPDRRKPANTEAFF

D: NA
V: TRBV11-3
size: few
J: TRBJ2-2
DNA: TGTGCCAGCAGCGCCGCTGGAACCGGGGAGCTGTTTTTT
CDR3: CASSAAGTGELFF

D: TRBD1
V: TRBV12-3/TRBV12-4
size: many
J: TRBJ1-1
DNA: TGTGCCAGCAGGCCAGGGGGATCTGAAGCTTTCTTT
CDR3: CASRPGGSEAFF

D: NA
V: TRBV18
size: many
J: TRBJ1-4
DNA: TGTGCCAGCTCACCACAACGAATCGCCTATGAAAAACTGTTTTTT
CDR3: CASSPQRIAYEKLFF

D: NA
V: TRBV4-1
size: many
J: TRBJ1-2
DNA: TGCGCCAGCAGCCAAGATCCCATAGGGACGGATTATGGCTACACCTTC
CDR3: CASSQDPIGTDYGYTF

D: NA
V: TRBV7-3
size: few
J: TRBJ2-2
DNA: TGTGCCAGCAGCTTAATTCTTACCGGGGAGCTGCTTTTT
CDR3: CASSLILTGELLF

D: TRBD1
V: TRBV7-2
size: many
J: TRBJ2-1
DNA: TGTGCCAGCAGCAGACAGGGTTTAGACTACAATGAGCAGTTCTTC
CDR3: CASSRQGLDYNEQFF

D: TRBD1
V: TRBV6-1
size: many
J: TRBJ2-5
DNA: TGTGCCAGCAGGAATGACAGGGGAGTGGAGACCCAGTACTTC
CDR3: CASRNDRGVETQYF

D: NA
V: TRBV19
size: NA
J: TRBJ2-1
DNA: TGTGCCAGTAGGTCAATTAATTACAATGAGCAGTTCTTC
CDR3: CASRSINYNEQFF

D: TRBD1
V: TRBV6-1
size: many
J: TRBJ2-2
DNA: TGTGCCAGCAGCATGGGACAGGGCTACGGGGAGCTGTTTTTT
CDR3: CASSMGQGYGELFF

D: TRBD1
V: TRBV6-5
size: few
J: TRBJ2-1
DNA: TGTGCCAGCAGTTACTCTGGGACAGGGGCCAATGAGCAGTTCTTC
CDR3: CASSYSGTGANEQFF

D: TRBD2
V: TRBV13
size: many
J: TRBJ2-1
DNA: TGTGCCAGCAGTTCTCTCGGGGGGGCCACCAATGAGCAGTTCTTC
CDR3: CASSSLGGATNEQFF

D: NA
V: TRBV7-9
size: NA
J: TRBJ2-5
DNA: TGTGCCAGCAGCCCGATCCCTAGCGTAGAGACCCAGTACTTC
CDR3: CASSPIPSVETQYF

D: NA
V: TRBV28
size: many
J: TRBJ2-6
DNA: TGTGCCACCCAGACAGGAATTTCTGGGGCCAACGTCCTGACTTTC
CDR3: CATQTGISGANVLTF

D: NA
V: TRBV20-1
size: many
J: TRBJ1-1
DNA: TGCAGTGCAGGGTCCGGGACTGAAGCTTTCTTT
CDR3: CSAGSGTEAFF

D: NA
V: TRBV2
size: many
J: TRBJ2-4
DNA: TGTGCCAGCGTTGTGGGAGCCAAAAACATTCAGTACTTC
CDR3: CASVVGAKNIQYF

D: TRBD2
V: TRBV24-1
size: many
J: TRBJ2-5
DNA: TGTGCCACCAGTGACCGGACCGGGACGCCGGGAGGAGAGACCCAGTACTTC
CDR3: CATSDRTGTPGGETQYF

D: TRBD2
V: TRBV7-9
size: few
J: TRBJ2-3
DNA: TGTGCCAGCAGCCCCCGGGGGAGCGGGGGGTATAGAGCGCGTACGCAGTATTTT
CDR3: CASSPRGSGGYRARTQYF

D: TRBD2
V: TRBV2
size: many
J: TRBJ2-1
DNA: TGTGCCAGCAGCCAACTGCGGGGGGGCCTTGGTGAGCAGTTCTTC
CDR3: CASSQLRGGLGEQFF